This T cell receptor beta chain appears in the sequencing data of a study of cytomegalovirus exposure and HLA in healthy donors. Points from the study as a whole: Highly shared variants forming one cluster were likely a sequencing artifact. A missense DCLRE1C variant was associated with V- and J-gene trimming of TCR beta chains in a later analysis, and an independent cohort replicated the association.

The PCR contained 60 Vbeta and 13 Jbeta primers. TCRdb's table, derived via immunoSEQ multiplex PCR, lists solely in-frame clones and lacks some. The table has around 120,000 clones, over 60% seen once. This CDR3 is built from 15 residues. V lost 2 bases and J lost 1; bases outside the gene matches: 4. CDR1 LNHDA and CDR2 SQIVND come from the germline V gene (reference sequence). To note about this clone: Its antigen is not known.

The chain recombines TRBV19 with TRBJ1-1; 7 bases line up with TRBD1. The source material was PBMCs. The source of this sequence is a woman aged 40 to 49 in good health and CMV-seropositive. CDR3 DNA sequence: TGTGCCAGTAGTATACCAGGGGGTAAGAACACTGAAGCTTTCTTT. It yields the protein CASSIPGGKNTEAFF.